This paragraph covers one T cell receptor beta chain sequence. No antigen is known for it. V gave up 4 bases and J gave up 0 bases, with 12 bases separating them. The CDR3 totals 15 residues. The germline V gene encodes CDR1 MNHEY and CDR2 SVGAGI. This sample is drawn from a study of blood T cells in healthy people across ages. Study-level results: A greater number of naive CD4+ cells and higher diversity distinguished long-lived donors from aged donors.

Through a sample-barcoded 5' primer and a J-beta primer mix, a second PCR was run for roughly 6 to 12 cycles. Each CDR3 protein is one row after TCRdb ran MiXCR on the 5' RACE reads. The sample lists some 1.5 million distinct CDR3 sequences, about 30% occurring once. Sample: blood. The receptor was isolated from a woman younger than 45 in good health. V usage is TRBV6-5 and J usage is TRBJ1-2; D remains ambiguous. In nucleotides, the CDR3 is TGTGCCAGCAGTTCTAGGGCCACCGCTAACTATGGCTACACCTTC. Amino acid sequence: CASSSRATANYGYTF.